Below, 16 T cell receptor beta chains from the same sample are listed, as sequenced in a study of cytomegalovirus exposure and HLA in healthy donors. In the PCR, 60 Vbeta and 13 Jbeta primers were used. This table comes from immunoSEQ multiplex PCR, and its TCRdb copy is limited to in-frame clones, with some not included. The sample has roughly 130,000 clones; about 79% are singletons. Sequenced: PBMCs. The receptors derive from a woman between 18 and 30 years old in good health and CMV-seropositive.

The CDR3 is CASSQNRARGDTQYF. Here the CDR3 DNA reads TGCGCCAGCAGCCAGAACAGGGCAAGGGGTGATACGCAGTATTTT. The chain couples TRBV4-1 to TRBJ2-3; TRBD1 is a possible D gene (6 bases). CDR3 length: 15 residues. Germline V CDR1 and CDR2: MGHRA, YSYEKL. The V gene lost 3 bases and the J gene lost 6 bases, with 16 bases spanning the gap.

The V gene is TRBV7-9, the J gene TRBJ2-1; D is perhaps TRBD1 (6 bases). The CDR3 contains 15 residues. From germline, CDR1 is SEHNR and CDR2 FQNEAQ (reference sequence). V lost 1 base, J lost 10 bases, and 17 bases lay in between. Here the CDR3 reads CASSLVGLGAEEQFF. CDR3 sequence (DNA): TGTGCCAGCAGCTTAGTCGGTCTGGGGGCGGAAGAGCAGTTCTTC.

This chain connects TRBV19 to TRBJ1-1; D gene uncertain. The CDR3 consists of 14 residues. Trimming pared 0 bases from V and 7 bases from J, leaving 12 bases between. In germline, CDR1 is LNHDA, CDR2 SQIVND (reference sequence). CDR3 protein: CASSIDASLFEAFF. The CDR3, as DNA: TGTGCCAGTAGTATAGATGCGTCCCTTTTTGAAGCTTTCTTT.

The rearrangement uses TRBV5-1 and TRBJ2-7, with 12 bases that match TRBD1. The CDR3 length is 14 residues. The V and J ends lost 5 bases and 5 bases, in that order; junction bases with no gene match: 5. Germline V CDR1 and CDR2: SGHRS, YFSETQ. The CDR3 coding sequence is TGCGCCAGCAGTTACGGGACAGGGGGCCACGAGCAGTACTTC. Amino acid sequence: CASSYGTGGHEQYF.

This clone showed up just a few times. The rearrangement uses TRBV4-1 and TRBJ2-1; D is unclear. The CDR3 covers 12 residues. With 3 bases removed from V and 5 bases from J, the gap between germline ends came to 5 bases. Germline CDR1 is MGHRA and CDR2 is YSYEKL. The CDR3 is CASSHADNEQFF. The CDR3 nucleotides are TGCGCCAGCAGCCATGCAGACAATGAGCAGTTCTTC.

The chain employs TRBV6-1 and TRBJ1-6, with 8 bases fitting TRBD1. This CDR3 comprises 16 residues. Germline CDR1 MNHNS, CDR2 SASEGT. With 1 base clipped from V and 9 bases from J, the junction kept 8 bases outside the gene matches. CDR3 bases: TGTGCCAGCAGTGAAGGCCCCCCAGGGGGCCTTTCACCCCTCCACTTT. Protein product: CASSEGPPGGLSPLHF.

The rearrangement links TRBV5-4 to TRBJ1-4; 8 nucleotides align to TRBD1. Per germline, CDR1 SGHNT and CDR2 YYREEE (reference sequence). The CDR3 extends over 16 amino acids. Germline trimming cut 6 bases from V and 3 bases from J; bases unmatched to any gene: 10. CDR3 protein: CASTQGLDRANEKLFF. CDR3 in DNA: TGTGCCAGCACCCAGGGTTTGGACAGGGCTAATGAAAAACTGTTTTTT.

The chain uses TRBV5-6 and TRBJ1-2; D is perhaps TRBD1 (5 bases). CDR3 length: 13 amino acids. V was clipped by 0 bases and J by 5 bases, with 8 bases between them. In germline, CDR1 is SGHDT, CDR2 YYEEEE. The CDR3 DNA is TGTGCCAGCAGCTTGGCAGGGCCATATGGCTACACCTTC. This codes for CASSLAGPYGYTF.

This chain joins TRBV2 and TRBJ1-4, with D perhaps matching TRBD1 (6 bases). The CDR3 loop spans 14 amino acids. Trimming cost V 4 bases and J 4 bases, with 10 bases left between them. Germline CDR1 SNHLY, CDR2 FYNNEI. The CDR3 nucleotides read TGTGCCAGCAGTGTGGACAGTAGTAATGAAAAACTGTTTTTT. This encodes CASSVDSSNEKLFF. The full variable domain, its missing parts supplied by reference TRBV2 and TRBJ1-4, is EPEVTQTPSHQVTQMGQEVILRCVPISNHLYFYWYRQILGQKVEFLVSFYNNEISEKSEIFDDQFSVERPDGSNFTLKIRSTKLEDSAMYFCASSVDSSNEKLFFGSGTQLSVL.

The chain carries TRBV14 and TRBJ2-5; D unresolved. Judging by the DNA end, TRBJ2-7 fits better; the J call may be wrong. The CDR3 sequence is 12 residues long. Germline V gene data show CDR1 as SGHDN and CDR2 as FVKESK. The CDR3 DNA reads TGTGCCAGCAGCCAAGGAGCCTACGAGCAGTACTTC. Protein sequence: CASSQGAYEQYF.

This sequence joins TRBV6-1 and TRBJ2-3, with D perhaps matching TRBD2 (5 bases). The V end lost 4 bases, the J end lost 10 bases, and 12 bases lay between the germline ends. CDR3 length equals 12 residues. CDR1 and CDR2 (germline): MNHNS, SASEGT. In nucleotides, the CDR3 is TGTGCCAGCAGTGCCACCGGGGTAGCGCAGTATTTT. Translated: CASSATGVAQYF.

This clone showed up just a few times. V usage is TRBV6-1 and J usage is TRBJ2-1, with D possibly being TRBD2 (6 bases). The CDR3 has 13 amino acids. The germline V and J ends were trimmed by 10 bases and 6 bases, with 16 bases remaining between them. CDR1 and CDR2 (germline): MNHNS, SASEGT. For the CDR3, the DNA is TGTGCCAACCCCGGGACTTATTCCAATGAGCAGTTCTTC. This gives the protein CANPGTYSNEQFF.

This clone was seen just once. CDR3 bases: TGTGCCAGCAGTGAAGTCGGACAGTCCTACGAGCAGTACTTC. Protein: CASSEVGQSYEQYF. V is TRBV6-5 and J is TRBJ2-7, with D possibly TRBD1 on 6 matching bases. There are 14 residues in the CDR3. Germline CDR1 and CDR2: MNHEY and SVGAGI. The V end lost 5 bases, the J end lost 1 base, and 12 bases lay between the germline ends.

The V gene is TRBV4-1, the J gene TRBJ1-1; possible D gene TRBD1, 5 bases. The CDR3 totals 14 residues. V dropped 0 bases and J dropped 4 bases, with 9 bases sitting between them. Germline CDR1 and CDR2: MGHRA and YSYEKL. CDR3 nucleotides: TGCGCCAGCAGCCAAGATGGGGCAGGCACTGAAGCTTTCTTT. Encoded protein: CASSQDGAGTEAFF.

V usage is TRBV6-6 and J usage is TRBJ2-3; D call uncertain. CDR1 is MNHNY, CDR2 SVGAGI, per germline (reference sequence). The CDR3 extends over 13 amino acids. The V gene lost 7 bases and the J gene lost 1 base, with 9 bases spanning the gap. CDR3 bases: TGTGCCAGCACCTCACATGGCACAGATACGCAGTATTTT. This sequence encodes CASTSHGTDTQYF.

The gene calls are TRBV6-5 and TRBJ2-3; 7 bases map to TRBD2. CDR3 size: 14 residues. After removal of 6 bases from V and 0 bases from J, the junction contained 3 bases not matched to a gene. Germline V CDR1 and CDR2: MNHEY, SVGAGI. DNA of the CDR3: TGTGCCAGCAGGGTTAGCGGGAGCACAGATACGCAGTATTTT. Translated, it gives CASRVSGSTDTQYF.